This T cell receptor (beta chain) was found in a study of T cells in Graves' hyperthyroidism and ophthalmopathy. In making diagnoses, clinical symptoms, serum thyroxine and TRAb, thyroid ultrasound and orbital computed tomography were all used. Using RNA transcripts as the source, TCR beta CDR3 regions were amplified. A set of HTBI primers served as the primers for a first-round RT-PCR of the TCR CDR3. TCRdb processed the multiplex PCR reads anew with MiXCR; each CDR3 protein has one entry. The repertoire holds about 180,000 distinct CDR3 sequences, with approximately 17% as singletons. The V and J ends lost 9 bases and 4 bases, in that order; junction bases with no gene match: 6. Germline CDR1 MDHEN, CDR2 SYDVKM. CDR3 length: 13 amino acids.

J is TRBJ2-7 and V is TRBV28, with TRBD1 matching 10 bases. What was sequenced was blood. The clonotype comes from a woman in her 50s with Graves' hyperthyroidism. In DNA form, the CDR3 reads TGTGCCAGTCTCCGGGACAGGGGTTACGAGCAGTACTTC. This sequence encodes CASLRDRGYEQYF.